The T cell receptor (beta chain) under discussion was sequenced for a study of early T cells in non-severe SARS-CoV-2 infection. For the study at large: Bulk RNA taken from unsorted whole blood was sequenced, leaving chains unpaired.

This clonotype was picked up many times. TCRdb re-called the 5' RACE reads with MiXCR, one entry per CDR3 protein. In the table there are tens of thousands of distinct CDR3 sequences, roughly 15% of which are singletons. Material: whole blood. The receptor was isolated from an adult who was a healthcare worker with PCR-confirmed SARS-CoV-2 infection or an uninfected control (not recorded which).

The CDR3 loop reads CASSIGGARAFKTQYF. Written as DNA, the CDR3 is TGTGCCAGTAGTATAGGGGGGGCGCGGGCGTTCAAGACCCAGTACTTC. The genes are TRBV19 and TRBJ2-5; D might be TRBD1 or TRBD2, each matching 6 bases. From germline, CDR1 is LNHDA and CDR2 SQIVND (reference sequence). Trimming shortened V by 1 base and J by 6 bases, and 18 bases separated the two germline ends. The CDR3 has 16 residues.